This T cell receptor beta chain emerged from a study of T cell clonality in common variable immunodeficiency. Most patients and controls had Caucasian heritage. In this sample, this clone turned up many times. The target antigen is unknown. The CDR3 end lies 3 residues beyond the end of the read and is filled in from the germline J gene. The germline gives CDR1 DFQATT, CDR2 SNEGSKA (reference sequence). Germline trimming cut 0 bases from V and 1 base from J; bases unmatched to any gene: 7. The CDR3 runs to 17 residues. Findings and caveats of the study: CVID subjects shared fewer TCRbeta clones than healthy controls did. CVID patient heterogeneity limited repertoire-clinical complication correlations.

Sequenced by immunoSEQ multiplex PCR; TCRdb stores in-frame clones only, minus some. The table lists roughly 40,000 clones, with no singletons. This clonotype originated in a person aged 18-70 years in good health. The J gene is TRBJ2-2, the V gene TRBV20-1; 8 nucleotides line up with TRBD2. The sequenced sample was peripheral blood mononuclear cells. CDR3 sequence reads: CSARDPLTSENTGELFF. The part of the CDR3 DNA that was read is TGCAGTGCTAGAGACCCCCTGACTAGCGAGAACACCGGGGAG.